Each of the 9 T cell receptor beta chains below was sequenced from the same sample in a study of blood T cell repertoires in COVID-19. TCRdb's table, derived via immunoSEQ multiplex PCR, lists solely in-frame clones and lacks some. The table has fewer than 500,000 clones, 86% seen once; the top ten hold 1.4%. Sequenced sample: peripheral blood. The receptors stem from a woman in her thirties with active or convalescent COVID-19.

The V call is TRBV27, the J call TRBJ2-7; D possibly corresponds to TRBD1 (5 bases). From germline, CDR1 is MNHEY and CDR2 SMNVEV (reference sequence). The CDR3 covers 14 residues. Trimming took 8 bases from V and 4 from J, leaving 18 bases between them. CDR3 DNA: TGTGCCAGCGCAGGGATCAAGGGGATTTACGAGCAGTACTTC. This codes for CASAGIKGIYEQYF.

V is TRBV19 and J is TRBJ1-2; D might be TRBD1 (6 bases). V lost 6 bases and J lost 7, with 12 bases in between. The CDR3 has 12 amino acids. Germline V gene sequence: CDR1 LNHDA, CDR2 SQIVND (reference sequence). CDR3 in DNA: TGTGCCAGTAGCGATACAGGGTCTGGCTACACCTTC. As protein: CASSDTGSGYTF. Combining the CDR3 with reference TRBV19 and TRBJ1-2 gives the whole variable domain DGGITQSPKYLFRKEGQNVTLSCEQNLNHDAMYWYRQDPGQGLRLIYYSQIVNDFQKGDIAEGYSVSREKKESFPLTVTSAQKNPTAFYLCASSDTGSGYTFGSGTRLTVV.

DNA of the CDR3: TGTGCCAGTAGCTCTCCGGGACAGGGAAACAATGAGCAGTTCTTC. Protein: CASSSPGQGNNEQFF. V and J are TRBV19 and TRBJ2-1; 9 nucleotides align to TRBD1. Germline CDR1 LNHDA, CDR2 SQIVND (reference sequence). Trimming cost V 6 bases and J 5 bases; bases outside gene matches: 8. The CDR3 has 15 residues.

The rearrangement links TRBV4-1 to TRBJ1-1; D is uncertain. The CDR3 is made up of 13 amino acids. V was shortened by 0 bases and J by 9 bases, with 11 bases between the two germline ends. The germline gives CDR1 MGHRA, CDR2 YSYEKL. CDR3 residues: CASSQDVISKAFF. The DNA of the CDR3 is TGCGCCAGCAGCCAAGATGTTATTAGTAAAGCTTTCTTT.

This rearrangement joins TRBV27 to TRBJ2-2, with 12 bases fitting TRBD2. V was pared by 6 bases and J by 4 bases, with 15 bases of the junction left unmatched. The CDR3 has 19 residues. Germline assignment: CDR1 MNHEY and CDR2 SMNVEV (reference sequence). CDR3 amino acids: CASSPVLAGGRRGTGELFF. The CDR3 bases are TGTGCCAGCAGCCCCGTCCTAGCGGGAGGGCGCCGCGGCACCGGGGAGCTGTTTTTT.

In this sample, this clone turned up a few times. The gene calls are TRBV5-4 and TRBJ1-2; unclear D gene. This CDR3 region has 17 residues. Germline CDR1 is SGHNT and CDR2 is YYREEE (reference sequence). V was cut by 4 bases and J by 4 bases, with 23 bases left in between. Here the CDR3 reads CASSDPEGGLSVYGYTF. In DNA form, the CDR3 reads TGTGCCAGCAGCGATCCCGAGGGAGGGTTGAGTGTCTATGGCTACACCTTC.

About this clone: One junction end disagrees with the germline gene, perhaps due to a read error. V usage is TRBV12-3 or TRBV12-4 and J usage is TRBJ1-2; D remains ambiguous. The CDR3 is made up of 11 amino acids. CDR3 nucleotide sequence: TGTGCCAGCTCCCGGGGATCCGGCTTTTTCTTC. This gives the protein CASSRGSGFFF.

The chain is built from TRBV10-2 and TRBJ2-5, with TRBD1 identical over 11 bases. J was trimmed by 5 bases and V by 6 bases; bases with no gene match: 2. CDR3 length equals 13 residues. Looked up from germline, CDR1 is WSHSY and CDR2 is SAAADI. CDR3 protein: CASSRDRGETQYF. As DNA, the CDR3 is TGCGCCAGCAGCAGGGACAGGGGGGAGACCCAGTACTTC.

The gene calls are TRBV14 and TRBJ1-1; no firm D call. Trimming removed 4 bases at V and 4 bases at J, with 7 bases between. In germline, CDR1 is SGHDN, CDR2 FVKESK. The CDR3 is made up of 12 amino acids. CDR3 residues: CASSPGVTEAFF. The CDR3 nucleotides read TGTGCCAGCAGCCCCGGGGTCACTGAAGCTTTCTTT. Based on the CDR3 plus reference TRBV14 and TRBJ1-1, the full variable domain is EAGVTQFPSHSVIEKGQTVTLRCDPISGHDNLYWYRRVMGKEIKFLLHFVKESKQDESGMPNNRFLAERTGGTYSTLKVQPAELEDSGVYFCASSPGVTEAFFGQGTRLTVV.